Given below is one T cell receptor (beta chain) in context. The antigen remains undetermined. Germline CDR1 is MNHEY and CDR2 is SVGAGI. V was clipped by 10 bases and J by 4 bases, with 17 bases between them. The CDR3 covers 14 residues. Libraries were prepared by immunoSEQ multiplex PCR; TCRdb keeps only in-frame clonotypes and omits some of them. The sample consists of under 100,000 clones, around 92% of them appearing once. These data belong to a study of T cell responses to AZD1222 COVID-19 vaccine. Findings and limits, study-wide: Donors were mostly white British, more females; clonal diversity possibly underestimated. Dominant at 160-218 and 743-854, vaccine-associated CD4 TCRs also spanned spike. Repertoires in all cases were sampled only once the peak T cell response had passed.

This rearrangement joins TRBV6-5 to TRBJ2-1; D may be TRBD2 (7 bases). Here the sequenced sample was peripheral blood, taken on day 0 of MenACWY control vaccination. The TCR comes from an adult in good health. As DNA, the CDR3 is TGTGCCACCAGACGGGGGGCGGGGTACAATGAGCAGTTCTTC. This encodes CATRRGAGYNEQFF.